This T cell receptor (beta chain) was found in a study of identical twins. V lost 3 bases and J lost 5, with 18 bases in between. This CDR3 is built from 16 residues. TCRdb re-called the 5' RACE reads with MiXCR, one entry per CDR3 protein. The repertoire has fewer than 900,000 distinct CDR3 sequences, around 21% of them found once; the top ten carry 4% to 4.5%. These data were also reused for a study on T cells expressing NK-cell markers.

Sequencing was carried out using PBMCs. The chain links TRBV12-3 or TRBV12-4 to TRBJ2-3, with D maybe TRBD1 (6 bases). The sequence derives from a woman between 18 and 29 years old in good health. CDR3 sequence (DNA): TGTGCCAGCAGTTTCTTGGGGACAACATTTGGAGATACGCAGTATTTT. Translation gives CASSFLGTTFGDTQYF.